This T cell receptor (beta chain) was documented in a study of circulating CD8 cells and anti-PD-1 response in melanoma. TCR libraries were prepared from around 15 ng of total RNA with the QIAseq Immune Repertoire TCR panel. TCRdb reanalysed the reads using MiXCR and keeps one entry per CDR3 protein. The table has 410 or so distinct CDR3 sequences, 9.3% seen once; the top ten hold 45% to 65%. This clonotype rates as large. Its antigen is still unknown. Study conclusions and caveats: The cohort mixed treatment-naive and previously treated patients.

V was clipped by 6 bases and J by 7 bases; unmatched bases: 8. The germline V gene has CDR1 SNHLY and CDR2 FYNNEI. The CDR3 loop spans 14 amino acids. Live CD3+CD8+TCRalphabeta+ cells were sorted into four subsets by PD-1 and/or TIGIT. This clonotype was obtained from a human donor with melanoma. This chain links TRBV2 with TRBJ2-1, with 8 bases matching TRBD1. Sequences were derived from CD8+ T cells from PBMCs, sampled at baseline or after one month of anti-PD-1 therapy (not recorded which). The CDR3 nucleotides read TGTGCCAGCAGCCGAACGCAGGGGGCGAATGAGCAGTTCTTC. Residues: CASSRTQGANEQFF.